The rows below give T cell receptor beta chains drawn from one sample of a study of blood T cell repertoires in COVID-19. The method was immunoSEQ multiplex PCR; TCRdb's version includes in-frame clones alone and lacks a portion of them. The sample contains fewer than 300,000 clones, 85% to 90% of which appear only once. Sequenced input: peripheral blood. The receptor set was obtained from a woman in her forties or fifties with COVID-19, enrolled during active disease. The CDR3 runs from the conserved cysteine through the conserved F or W. D genes are given only for firm matches. Only part of the rows carry a size: once, few, many, or a class if the clone is expanded.

j_call	d_call	v_call	clone_size	cdr3_aa	cdr3_nt
TRBJ2-1	TRBD1	TRBV24-1	-	CATSGTGAISYNEQFF	TGTGCCACCAGTGGGACAGGGGCGATTTCTTACAATGAGCAGTTCTTC
TRBJ1-3	-	TRBV14	-	CASSRQDIPGNTIYF	TGTGCCAGCAGCCGACAGGACATTCCTGGAAACACCATATATTTT
TRBJ2-5	TRBD1	TRBV5-1	few	CASSLTGGLVALHGETQYF	TGCGCCAGCAGCTTGACAGGGGGCCTCGTGGCCCTCCATGGAGAGACCCAGTACTTC
TRBJ2-7	-	TRBV7-9	-	CASSLVGGGPYEQYF	TGTGCCAGCAGCTTAGTGGGGGGTGGCCCCTACGAGCAGTACTTC
TRBJ2-4	TRBD2	TRBV5-5	-	CASSLDTSEGNIQYF	TGTGCCAGCAGCTTGGATACTAGCGAGGGGAACATTCAGTACTTC
TRBJ1-1	-	TRBV2	-	CASSEVSGSKAFF	TGTGCCAGCAGTGAAGTTTCGGGTAGTAAAGCTTTCTTT
TRBJ2-7	-	TRBV15	-	CATSTMFGYTDEQYF	TGTGCCACCAGCACTATGTTCGGTTATACGGACGAGCAGTACTTC
TRBJ1-2	TRBD1	TRBV5-6	-	CASSLGQGSNGYTF	TGTGCCAGCAGCTTGGGACAGGGAAGCAATGGCTACACCTTC
TRBJ1-1	TRBD1	TRBV29-1	-	CSVVPGQGWANTEAFF	TGCAGCGTCGTCCCGGGACAGGGCTGGGCGAACACTGAAGCTTTCTTT
TRBJ2-3	TRBD2	TRBV27	-	CASTSGRLAVTDTQYF	TGTGCCAGCACCTCGGGGCGGCTAGCGGTCACAGATACGCAGTATTTT
TRBJ2-1	-	TRBV6-6	-	CASQGQYNEQFF	TGTGCCAGCCAGGGGCAGTACAATGAGCAGTTCTTC